The 31 T cell receptor beta chains given below trace back to one sample, sequenced in a study of cytomegalovirus exposure and HLA in healthy donors. The PCR employed 60 Vbeta primers together with 13 Jbeta primers. TCRdb's table, derived via immunoSEQ multiplex PCR, lists solely in-frame clones and lacks some. The sample includes about 120,000 clones, roughly 80% of them seen just once. The sample consisted of PBMCs. The receptors derive from a man aged 25-45 years in good health and CMV-seronegative.

The rearrangement links TRBV9 to TRBJ2-3; 8 bases match TRBD1. With 1 base clipped from V and 3 bases from J, the junction kept 1 base outside the gene matches. CDR3 length: 14 amino acids. CDR1 and CDR2 (germline): SGDLS, YYNGEE. Here the CDR3 DNA reads TGTGCCAGCAGCGTACAGGGGGCGACAGATACGCAGTATTTT. This codes for CASSVQGATDTQYF.

V gene TRBV4-3 combines with J gene TRBJ2-1; possibly TRBD2 for D (5 bases). CDR3 length: 17 amino acids. The germline V gene encodes CDR1 LGHNA and CDR2 YSLEER. Trimming took 0 bases from V and 0 from J, leaving 12 bases between them. The CDR3 coding sequence is TGCGCCAGCAGCCAAGATGTCGGGGAGAGCTCCTACAATGAGCAGTTCTTC. This gives the protein CASSQDVGESSYNEQFF.

The chain joins TRBV29-1 to TRBJ2-3; tentative D call: TRBD2 (6 bases). V was trimmed by 6 bases and J by 5 bases, leaving 15 bases between them. Germline-derived CDR1 and CDR2 are SQVTM and ANQGSEA. CDR3 size: 13 residues. The CDR3 is CSVARMGGDTQYF. Written as DNA, the CDR3 is TGCAGCGTCGCCCGAATGGGAGGAGATACGCAGTATTTT.

This clone was recorded a few times. This rearrangement joins TRBV30 to TRBJ2-1, with 8 bases matching TRBD1. Trimming took 4 bases from V and 4 from J; bases not matched to a gene: 6. This CDR3 comprises 14 residues. Germline-derived CDR1 and CDR2 are GTSNPN and SVGIG (reference sequence). The CDR3 reads CAWIRQGAYNEQFF. Written as DNA, the CDR3 is TGTGCCTGGATAAGGCAGGGGGCGTACAATGAGCAGTTCTTC.

This sequence joins TRBV5-1 and TRBJ2-1; weak D call: TRBD1 (6 bases). Trimming removed 5 bases from V and 6 bases from J, with 12 bases in between. The CDR3 spans 13 residues. Germline CDR1 reads SGHRS; CDR2 reads YFSETQ. Here the CDR3 reads CASRVTGLNEQFF. The CDR3 region has the DNA TGCGCCAGCAGGGTTACAGGGCTCAATGAGCAGTTCTTC.

The genes are TRBV4-3 and TRBJ1-5; a weak D match, TRBD1 (6 bases). Germline V CDR1 and CDR2: LGHNA, YSLEER. The CDR3 runs to 15 residues. Trimming shortened V by 0 bases and J by 7 bases, and 13 bases separated the two germline ends. DNA for the CDR3: TGCGCCAGCAGCCAAGAGAGGACAGCTTTCCAGCCCCAGCATTTT. Its translation: CASSQERTAFQPQHF.

V gene TRBV5-6 combines with J gene TRBJ1-2; D unresolved. Germline V CDR1 and CDR2: SGHDT, YYEEEE. V was pared by 1 base and J by 4 bases, with 11 bases between. This CDR3 region has 14 residues. The CDR3 reads CASSLNEKLYGYTF. CDR3 nucleotides: TGTGCCAGCAGCTTGAATGAGAAGCTCTATGGCTACACCTTC. Looking up the rest from reference TRBV5-6 and TRBJ1-2 gives the full variable domain: DAGVTQSPTHLIKTRGQQVTLRCSPKSGHDTVSWYQQALGQGPQFIFQYYEEEERQRGNFPDRFSGHQFPNYSSELNVNALLLGDSALYLCASSLNEKLYGYTFGSGTRLTVV.

The CDR3 loop reads CASSPTGKNYGYTF. CDR3 in DNA: TGTGCCAGCAGCCCTACAGGAAAGAACTATGGCTACACCTTC. The chain is built from TRBV6-5 and TRBJ1-2; D perhaps matches TRBD1 (5 bases). V was cut by 6 bases and J by 2 bases, with 13 bases left in between. Germline assignment: CDR1 MNHEY and CDR2 SVGAGI. This CDR3 has 14 amino acids.

This clone occurred a few times. This sequence joins TRBV9 and TRBJ2-7, with 11 bases fitting TRBD2. CDR3 length: 17 residues. V was pared by 0 bases and J by 7 bases, with 12 bases of the junction left unmatched. The germline V gene encodes CDR1 SGDLS and CDR2 YYNGEE. CDR3 sequence (DNA): TGTGCCAGCAGCGTAGATTCGAGACTAGCGGGGAAGGGAGAGCAGTACTTC. Residues: CASSVDSRLAGKGEQYF.

The CDR3 sequence: CASRPRILYNSPLHF. CDR3 DNA sequence: TGTGCCAGCAGACCCAGGATCCTCTATAATTCACCCCTCCACTTT. V is TRBV6-5 and J is TRBJ1-6, with no clear D. This CDR3 contains 15 residues. CDR1 is MNHEY and CDR2 is SVGAGI in the germline V gene. V lost 6 bases and J lost 3, with 12 bases in between.

This clone was counted only a few times. The chain is built from TRBV29-1 and TRBJ2-7; 11 bases line up with TRBD2. With 3 bases clipped from V and 4 bases from J, the junction kept 2 bases outside the gene matches. The CDR3 is 13 amino acids. Per germline, CDR1 SQVTM and CDR2 ANQGSEA. This chain's CDR3 is CSVDASGGYEQYF. The CDR3, as DNA: TGCAGCGTTGATGCTAGCGGGGGGTACGAGCAGTACTTC.

This chain uses TRBV5-6 with TRBJ2-7, with D perhaps matching TRBD2 (6 bases). From germline, CDR1 is SGHDT and CDR2 YYEEEE. The V and J ends lost 5 bases and 2 bases respectively, with 14 bases between them. This CDR3 comprises 14 residues. The CDR3: CASSWDSRPYEQYF. DNA of the CDR3: TGTGCCAGCAGTTGGGACTCCCGTCCCTACGAGCAGTACTTC.

The chain combines TRBV5-1 with TRBJ2-3, with 12 bases that match TRBD1. Per the germline V gene, CDR1 is SGHRS and CDR2 is YFSETQ. V shed 0 bases, J shed 6 bases, and the junction held 5 bases outside the gene matches. The CDR3 runs to 16 residues. The chain's CDR3 is CASSLEGTGGMDTQYF. The CDR3 DNA follows: TGCGCCAGCAGCTTGGAGGGGACAGGGGGCATGGATACGCAGTATTTT.

The chain combines TRBV4-1 with TRBJ1-2; perhaps TRBD1 as D (6 bases). The CDR3 length is 18 residues. Trimming took off 0 bases at V and 1 base at J, with 18 bases between the two ends. Per germline, CDR1 MGHRA and CDR2 YSYEKL. The CDR3 nucleotides read TGCGCCAGCAGCCAAGACACCCCTCGGCAGGGGTTTAACTATGGCTACACCTTC. Residues: CASSQDTPRQGFNYGYTF.

This clone occurred once. This sequence joins TRBV9 and TRBJ1-2; no clear D gene. Between the trimmed V and J ends, which lost 6 bases and 2 bases, there was a span of 14 bases. This CDR3 spans 14 amino acids. CDR1 and CDR2 (germline): SGDLS, YYNGEE. The chain's CDR3 is CASTASWANYGYTF. CDR3 bases: TGTGCCAGCACCGCCTCATGGGCCAACTATGGCTACACCTTC.

This chain uses TRBV5-4 with TRBJ2-1, with 7 positions matching TRBD2. This CDR3 has 14 residues. J was trimmed by 5 bases and V by 2 bases; bases with no gene match: 4. In germline, CDR1 is SGHNT, CDR2 YYREEE (reference sequence). DNA for the CDR3: TGTGCCAGCAGCTTCGCGGGGGTCCACAATGAGCAGTTCTTC. It specifies CASSFAGVHNEQFF.

The chain is built from TRBV15 and TRBJ2-1, with 8 nucleotides matching TRBD2. Germline lookup yields CDR1 LNHNV and CDR2 YYDKDF (reference sequence). With V trimmed by 5 bases and J by 6 bases, 12 bases remained unmatched. The CDR3 sequence is 16 residues long. The CDR3 bases are TGTGCCACCAGCCCTACTCGGGGGGGCCGTCTCAATGAGCAGTTCTTC. Amino acids: CATSPTRGGRLNEQFF.

The chain couples TRBV28 to TRBJ2-4; the match to TRBD1 covers 9 bases. J lost 6 bases, V lost 6 bases, and 9 bases had no gene match. The CDR3 sequence is 15 residues long. The V gene's germline CDR1 is MDHEN and CDR2 SYDVKM. Written as DNA, the CDR3 is TGTGCCAGCAGCCGTCCGGGACAGGGAATAAACATTCAGTACTTC. Its translation is CASSRPGQGINIQYF.

The J gene is TRBJ2-3, the V gene TRBV11-2; 7 bases map to TRBD1. CDR3 length: 14 residues. Unmatched junction bases numbered 3, after V lost 3 bases and J lost 3 bases. The V gene's germline CDR1 is SGHAT and CDR2 FQNNGV. The CDR3 spells CASSLHRGTDTQYF. CDR3 nucleotide sequence: TGTGCCAGCAGCTTGCACAGGGGTACAGATACGCAGTATTTT.

The chain links TRBV29-1 to TRBJ2-5, with TRBD1 identical over 7 bases. The CDR3 loop spans 12 amino acids. Germline trimming cut 4 bases from V and 5 bases from J; bases unmatched to any gene: 4. Germline CDR1 and CDR2: SQVTM and ANQGSEA. The CDR3 region has the DNA TGCAGCGTTGGGGGGACAGCTGAGACCCAGTACTTC. It is translated as CSVGGTAETQYF.

This chain joins TRBV27 and TRBJ2-2, with D tentatively TRBD2 (7 bases). The CDR3 extends over 22 amino acids. Germline V lookup: CDR1 MNHEY, CDR2 SMNVEV (reference sequence). CDR3 in DNA: TGTGTCACCTTAAGTTTTTTGGGCCCCCGAGGGGGGGGCGGATGGGACACCGGGGAGCTGTTTTTT. Its protein product is CVTLSFLGPRGGGGWDTGELFF.

The CDR3 DNA reads as TGTGCCTGGAGTGACAGCTTATATGGCTACACCTTC. Translation gives CAWSDSLYGYTF. The chain recombines TRBV30 with TRBJ1-2, with unresolved D. The CDR3 sequence is 12 residues long. Germline CDR1 GTSNPN, CDR2 SVGIG (reference sequence). With 1 base removed from V and 5 bases from J, the gap between germline ends came to 8 bases.

The J gene is TRBJ2-7, the V gene TRBV27; D gene uncertain. Trimming cost V 6 bases and J 0 bases, with 6 bases left between them. The CDR3 runs to 12 residues. CDR1 is MNHEY, CDR2 SMNVEV, per germline (reference sequence). CDR3 residues: CASRSYSYEQYF. The CDR3 nucleotides are TGTGCCAGCAGGTCCTACTCCTACGAGCAGTACTTC.

The chain combines TRBV7-9 with TRBJ2-3; 7 bases align to TRBD1. The CDR3 is made up of 15 amino acids. In germline, CDR1 is SEHNR, CDR2 FQNEAQ (reference sequence). V gave up 5 bases and J gave up 5 bases; unmatched junction bases: 10. CDR3: CASSLERGPGDTQYF. The CDR3 DNA sequence: TGTGCCAGCAGCCTGGAGAGGGGGCCGGGAGATACGCAGTATTTT.

This clone was seen more than once but under ten times. At one of its ends the junction is not consistent with the germline gene, which may arise from a read error. DNA for the CDR3: TGTGCCAGCAGCCGGGTCTCTGGGGCCAACGGCCTGACTTTC. Its protein is CASSRVSGANGLTF. This sequence joins TRBV7-9 and TRBJ2-6, with TRBD1 as a possible D gene (5 bases). This CDR3 has 14 residues. From germline, CDR1 is SEHNR and CDR2 FQNEAQ (reference sequence).

The J gene is TRBJ2-2, the V gene TRBV5-1; 9 bases are shared with TRBD1. J gave up 5 bases and V 7 bases, and 3 bases lay outside the gene matches. The CDR3 consists of 13 residues. Germline assignment: CDR1 SGHRS and CDR2 YFSETQ. CDR3 residues: CASSTGGTGELFF. In DNA form, the CDR3 reads TGCGCCAGCTCGACAGGGGGGACCGGGGAGCTGTTTTTT.

In nucleotides, the CDR3 is TGTGCCAGCAGCGTAGTCCCCGGGGATTCACCCCTCCACTTT. Its translation is CASSVVPGDSPLHF. This chain links TRBV9 with TRBJ1-6, with no clear D. V was clipped by 0 bases and J by 8 bases, with 9 bases between them. This CDR3 comprises 14 residues. Germline CDR1 is SGDLS and CDR2 is YYNGEE. Complete variable domain (other parts from reference TRBV9 and TRBJ1-6): DSGVTQTPKHLITATGQRVTLRCSPRSGDLSVYWYQQSLDQGLQFLIQYYNGEERAKGNILERFSAQQFPDLHSELNLSSLELGDSALYFCASSVVPGDSPLHFGNGTRLTVT.

The chain is built from TRBV7-9 and TRBJ2-7; D is perhaps TRBD1 (6 bases). Germline CDR1 and CDR2: SEHNR and FQNEAQ (reference sequence). V gave up 3 bases and J gave up 0 bases, with 9 bases separating them. This CDR3 comprises 14 residues. CDR3 DNA: TGTGCCAGCAGCTTGACGACAGGCTCCTACGAGCAGTACTTC. It encodes CASSLTTGSYEQYF.

The chain uses TRBV6-5 and TRBJ1-2; D unclear. V lost 0 bases and J lost 4, with 9 bases in between. This CDR3 has 14 residues. Germline values: CDR1 MNHEY, CDR2 SVGAGI. The CDR3 DNA sequence: TGTGCCAGCAGTTACTCGCCTCCACTCTATGGCTACACCTTC. Protein sequence: CASSYSPPLYGYTF.

The chain uses TRBV6-5 and TRBJ2-5; the match to TRBD1 covers 7 bases. Judging by the DNA end, TRBJ2-7 fits better; the J call may be wrong. CDR1 is MNHEY, CDR2 SVGAGI, per germline. This CDR3 comprises 13 residues. The CDR3 sequence is CATSDRFRNEQYF. The CDR3, as DNA: TGTGCCACCTCGGACAGGTTTAGAAACGAGCAGTACTTC.

This clone has more than one count but fewer than ten. The rearrangement links TRBV7-9 to TRBJ2-3, with a weak D call TRBD1 (5 bases). Trimming removed 2 bases at V and 4 bases at J, with 10 bases between. This CDR3 is built from 14 residues. Germline V gene sequence: CDR1 SEHNR, CDR2 FQNEAQ (reference sequence). The CDR3 coding sequence is TGTGCCAGCAGCTTATCCCCAGGGCCAGATACGCAGTATTTT. This codes for CASSLSPGPDTQYF.